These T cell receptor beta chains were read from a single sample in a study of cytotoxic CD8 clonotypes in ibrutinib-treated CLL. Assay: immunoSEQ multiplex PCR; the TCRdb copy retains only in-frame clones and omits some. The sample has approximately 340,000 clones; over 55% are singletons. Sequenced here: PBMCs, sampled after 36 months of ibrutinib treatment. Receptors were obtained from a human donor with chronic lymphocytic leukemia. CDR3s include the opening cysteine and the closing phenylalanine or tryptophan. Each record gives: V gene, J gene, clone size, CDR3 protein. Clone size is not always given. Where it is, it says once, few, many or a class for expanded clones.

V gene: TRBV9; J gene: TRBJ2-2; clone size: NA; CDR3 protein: CASSVAVSPNTGELFF
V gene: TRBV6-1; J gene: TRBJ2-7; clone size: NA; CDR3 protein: CAGSHSGTGSYEQYF
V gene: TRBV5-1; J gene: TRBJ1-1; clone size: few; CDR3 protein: CASSLASGVNTEAFF
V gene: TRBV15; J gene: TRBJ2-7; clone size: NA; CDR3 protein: CATSRGRDYEQYF
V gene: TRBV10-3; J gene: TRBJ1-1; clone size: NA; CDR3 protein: CAISPRHGTEAFF
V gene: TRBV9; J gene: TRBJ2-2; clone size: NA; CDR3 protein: CASSPPAGSGSTQGGELFF
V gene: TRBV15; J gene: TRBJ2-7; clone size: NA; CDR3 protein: CATSREGTSGSEQYF
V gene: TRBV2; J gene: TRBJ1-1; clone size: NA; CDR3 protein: CASSDRGTEAFF
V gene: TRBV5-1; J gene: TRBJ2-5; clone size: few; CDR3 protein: CASSLASGGASETQYF
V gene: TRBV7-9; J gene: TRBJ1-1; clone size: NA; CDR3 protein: CASSSFRGGTDAAFF
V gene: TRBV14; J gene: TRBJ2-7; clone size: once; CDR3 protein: CASSVGTSGAYEQYF
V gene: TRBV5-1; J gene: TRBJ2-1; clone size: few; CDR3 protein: CASSLATTGGYNEQFF